This T cell receptor beta chain was captured in a study of cytomegalovirus exposure and HLA in healthy donors. TCRdb keeps only in-frame clones here, not all; method: immunoSEQ multiplex PCR. The sample carries about 160,000 clones, around 96% recorded once. Germline lookup yields CDR1 SQVTM and CDR2 ANQGSEA. The CDR3 consists of 16 residues. Trimming removed 4 bases at V and 6 bases at J, with 21 bases between. The clonotype originates from a woman under 30 in good health and CMV-seronegative. The chain has TRBV29-1 and TRBJ2-2; weak D call: TRBD2 (7 bases). Sequenced sample: PBMCs. CDR3 DNA sequence: TGCAGCGTTGGGGGCTGGAAGGGGGGGATACCCGGGGAGCTGTTTTTT. Protein sequence: CSVGGWKGGIPGELFF.